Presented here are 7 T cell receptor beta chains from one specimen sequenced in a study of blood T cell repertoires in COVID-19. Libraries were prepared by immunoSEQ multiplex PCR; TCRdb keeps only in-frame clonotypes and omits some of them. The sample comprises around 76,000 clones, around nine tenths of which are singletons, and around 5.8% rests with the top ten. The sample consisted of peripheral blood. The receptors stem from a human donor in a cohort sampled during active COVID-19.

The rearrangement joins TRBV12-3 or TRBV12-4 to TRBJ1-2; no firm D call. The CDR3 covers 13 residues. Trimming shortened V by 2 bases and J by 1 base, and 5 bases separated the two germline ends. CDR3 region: CASSLPGNYGYTF. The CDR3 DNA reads TGTGCCAGCAGTTTACCGGGTAACTATGGCTACACCTTC.

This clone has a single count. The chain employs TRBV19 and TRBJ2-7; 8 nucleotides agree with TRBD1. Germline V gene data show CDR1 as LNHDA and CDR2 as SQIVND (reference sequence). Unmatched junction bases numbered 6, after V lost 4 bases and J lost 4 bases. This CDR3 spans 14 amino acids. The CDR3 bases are TGTGCCAGTAGTAGAGGGACAGGTTTTTACGAGCAGTACTTC. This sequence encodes CASSRGTGFYEQYF. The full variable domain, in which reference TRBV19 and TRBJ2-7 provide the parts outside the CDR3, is DGGITQSPKYLFRKEGQNVTLSCEQNLNHDAMYWYRQDPGQGLRLIYYSQIVNDFQKGDIAEGYSVSREKKESFPLTVTSAQKNPTAFYLCASSRGTGFYEQYFGPGTRLTVT.

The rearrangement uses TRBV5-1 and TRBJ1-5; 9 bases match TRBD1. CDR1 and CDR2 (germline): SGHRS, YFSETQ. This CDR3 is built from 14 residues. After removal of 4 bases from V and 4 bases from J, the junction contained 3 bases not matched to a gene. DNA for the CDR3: TGCGCCAGCAGCGAGACAGGGGGGAATCAGCCCCAGCATTTT. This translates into CASSETGGNQPQHF.

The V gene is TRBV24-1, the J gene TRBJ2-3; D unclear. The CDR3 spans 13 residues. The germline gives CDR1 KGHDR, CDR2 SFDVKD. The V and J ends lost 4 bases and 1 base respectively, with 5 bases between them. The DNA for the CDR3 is TGTGCCACCAGTGACGGTGGCACAGATACGCAGTATTTT. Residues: CATSDGGTDTQYF.

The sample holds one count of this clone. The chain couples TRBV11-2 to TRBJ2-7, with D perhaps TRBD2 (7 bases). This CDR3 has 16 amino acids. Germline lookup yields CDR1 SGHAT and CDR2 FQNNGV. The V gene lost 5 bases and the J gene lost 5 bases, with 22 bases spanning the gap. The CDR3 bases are TGTGCCAGCAGCCGAAGGGGTCGGGGGGCGTGGAACGAGCAGTACTTC. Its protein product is CASSRRGRGAWNEQYF.

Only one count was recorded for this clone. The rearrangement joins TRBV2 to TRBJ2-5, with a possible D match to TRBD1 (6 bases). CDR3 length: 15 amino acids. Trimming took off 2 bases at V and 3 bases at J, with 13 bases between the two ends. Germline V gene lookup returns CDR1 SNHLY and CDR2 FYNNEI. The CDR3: CASSEKGRGEETQYF. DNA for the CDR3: TGTGCCAGCAGTGAAAAGGGCAGGGGTGAAGAGACCCAGTACTTC.

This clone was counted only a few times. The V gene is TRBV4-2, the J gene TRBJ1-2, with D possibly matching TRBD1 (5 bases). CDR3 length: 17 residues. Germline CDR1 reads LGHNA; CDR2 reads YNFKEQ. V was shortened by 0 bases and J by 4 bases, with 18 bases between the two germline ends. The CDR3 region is CASSQEGAPGWSYGYTF. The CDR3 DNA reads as TGTGCCAGCAGCCAAGAAGGGGCCCCTGGATGGTCCTATGGCTACACCTTC.